A selection of T cell receptor beta chains follows, all from one sample in a study of T cell responses to AZD1222 COVID-19 vaccine. Clones were read by immunoSEQ multiplex PCR, and TCRdb kept only the in-frame ones, dropping some. The sample holds about 100,000 clones, around 94% seen once. The sequenced sample was peripheral blood, obtained on day 0 of AZD1222 vaccination. The receptors stem from an adult in good health. Each CDR3 is given with its conserved first and last residue. Fields, in order: J gene, clone size, V gene, D gene, CDR3 protein, CDR3 DNA. D genes are given only for firm matches. Rows give clone size only sometimes, using once, few, many, or a class for an expanded clone.

TRBJ1-1 | NA | TRBV4-3 | NA | CASSQETNANGEAFF | TGCGCCAGCAGCCAAGAAACGAACGCGAACGGAGAAGCTTTCTTT
TRBJ1-2 | NA | TRBV19 | TRBD1 | CASSTQGQGDYYGYTF | TGTGCCAGTAGTACACAAGGACAGGGGGACTACTATGGCTACACCTTC
TRBJ1-5 | NA | TRBV7-9 | NA | CASSSSTRREPQHF | TGTGCCAGCAGCTCTTCGACGAGAAGGGAGCCCCAGCATTTT
TRBJ2-7 | NA | TRBV25-1 | TRBD1 | CASSGDRGSYEQYF | TGTGCCAGCAGTGGTGACAGGGGAAGCTACGAGCAGTACTTC
TRBJ1-3 | NA | TRBV12-3/TRBV12-4 | NA | CAIAQGAGNTIYF | TGTGCCATCGCACAGGGTGCTGGAAACACCATATATTTT
TRBJ1-2 | NA | TRBV28 | NA | CASSLKRYYGYTF | TGTGCCAGCAGTTTGAAGCGGTATTATGGCTACACCTTC
TRBJ1-2 | NA | TRBV19 | NA | CASSPDRREEGYTF | TGTGCCAGTAGTCCCGACCGCCGAGAGGAGGGCTACACCTTC
TRBJ2-3 | NA | TRBV12-3/TRBV12-4 | NA | CASSLTDTQYF | TGTGCCAGCAGTCTCACAGATACGCAGTATTTT
TRBJ1-5 | NA | TRBV1 | NA | CTSSQGGQTNQPQHF | TGCACCAGCAGCCAAGGAGGACAGACCAATCAGCCCCAGCATTTT
TRBJ1-4 | NA | TRBV28 | TRBD1 | CASSFNRGGATNEKLFF | TGTGCCAGCAGTTTCAACAGGGGGGGTGCAACTAATGAAAAACTGTTTTTT
TRBJ2-7 | NA | TRBV27 | NA | CASSLSVGGYEQYF | TGTGCCAGCAGTTTATCCGTGGGGGGATACGAGCAGTACTTC
TRBJ1-4 | NA | TRBV30 | NA | CAWSVGEKLFF | TGTGCCTGGAGTGTAGGGGAAAAACTGTTTTTT
TRBJ1-2 | NA | TRBV28 | TRBD1 | CASNTGGVLYGYTF | TGTGCCAGCAATACAGGGGGCGTATTATATGGCTACACCTTC
TRBJ2-7 | NA | TRBV3-1/TRBV3-2 | NA | CASSHDSYEQYF | TGTGCCAGCAGCCACGACAGCTACGAGCAGTACTTC
TRBJ1-3 | NA | TRBV5-1 | TRBD1 | CASEFSILGQGDSSGNTIYF | TGCGCCAGCGAGTTCAGTATCCTCGGACAGGGGGACAGCTCTGGAAACACCATATATTTT
TRBJ1-2 | NA | TRBV7-8 | NA | CASTPRTDNYGYTF | TGTGCCAGCACCCCTAGGACAGATAACTATGGCTACACCTTC
TRBJ1-1 | NA | TRBV5-5 | NA | CASSLAGDDTEAFF | TGTGCCAGCAGCTTGGCAGGGGACGACACTGAAGCTTTCTTT
TRBJ2-1 | once | TRBV10-3 | NA | CAISDRGNEQFF | TGTGCCATCAGTGATCGTGGGAATGAGCAGTTCTTC
TRBJ1-4 | NA | TRBV6-6 | TRBD1 | CASSTLGTGDEKLFF | TGTGCCAGCAGCACCCTCGGGACAGGGGATGAAAAACTGTTTTTT
TRBJ1-2 | NA | TRBV28 | TRBD1 | CASSPDQGARGYTF | TGTGCCAGCAGTCCTGACCAGGGGGCGCGGGGCTACACCTTC
TRBJ1-1 | NA | TRBV2 | NA | CASSASRNEAFF | TGTGCCAGCAGTGCATCACGGAATGAAGCTTTCTTT
TRBJ1-4 | NA | TRBV29-1 | NA | CSVGRTSKLFF | TGCAGCGTGGGCCGAACGTCAAAACTGTTTTTT
TRBJ2-1 | NA | TRBV4-3 | NA | CASSQDGSSYNEQFF | TGCGCCAGCAGCCAAGACGGTAGCTCCTACAATGAGCAGTTCTTC
TRBJ2-1 | NA | TRBV5-1 | TRBD1 | CASSSALGGSEQFF | TGCGCCAGCAGCTCAGCCCTAGGGGGCTCGGAGCAGTTCTTC
TRBJ1-2 | NA | TRBV19 | TRBD1 | CASSIENWGQGNYGYTF | TGTGCCAGTAGTATAGAAAATTGGGGACAGGGGAACTATGGCTACACCTTC
TRBJ1-2 | NA | TRBV6-2/TRBV6-3 | NA | CASSYSGVSYGYTF | TGTGCCAGCAGTTACTCGGGGGTCTCCTATGGCTACACCTTC
TRBJ2-1 | NA | TRBV11-3 | NA | CASSPGGYNEQFF | TGTGCCAGCAGCCCCGGGGGCTACAATGAGCAGTTCTTC
TRBJ1-2 | NA | TRBV5-1 | NA | CASSPGGNYGYTF | TGCGCCAGCAGCCCGGGGGGCAACTATGGCTACACCTTC
TRBJ1-1 | NA | TRBV4-1 | NA | CASNLQGNTEAFF | TGCGCCAGCAACCTACAGGGGAACACTGAAGCTTTCTTT
TRBJ2-5 | NA | TRBV9 | TRBD2 | CASSTPSGGAQETQYF | TGTGCCAGCAGCACCCCTAGCGGGGGGGCCCAAGAGACCCAGTACTTC
TRBJ1-2 | NA | TRBV28 | NA | CASSFSRSLGYTF | TGTGCCAGCAGTTTTTCACGGTCCCTCGGCTACACCTTC
TRBJ2-2 | once | TRBV27 | TRBD1 | CASGTGYGTGELFF | TGTGCCAGCGGGACAGGGTATGGCACCGGGGAGCTGTTTTTT
TRBJ2-7 | NA | TRBV11-3 | NA | CASSPPPGDGAYEQYF | TGTGCCAGCAGCCCTCCACCTGGGGACGGGGCCTACGAGCAGTACTTC
TRBJ2-5 | NA | TRBV19 | NA | CASSIGGQYETQYF | TGTGCCAGTAGTATAGGGGGCCAGTACGAGACCCAGTACTTC
TRBJ1-6 | NA | TRBV5-4 | NA | CASSSRYDNSPLHF | TGTGCCAGCAGCTCTCGATACGATAATTCACCCCTCCACTTT
TRBJ2-7 | NA | TRBV29-1 | NA | CSVRTPSYEQYF | TGCAGCGTTCGGACACCCTCCTACGAGCAGTACTTC
TRBJ2-1 | NA | TRBV6-5 | NA | CASSYSNNEQFF | TGTGCCAGCAGTTACTCGAACAATGAGCAGTTCTTC
TRBJ2-7 | NA | TRBV6-5 | TRBD1 | CASTPSGGAYEQYF | TGTGCCAGCACCCCCTCAGGGGGCGCCTACGAGCAGTACTTC
TRBJ1-1 | NA | TRBV27 | NA | CASRVSGTLNTEAFF | TGTGCCAGCAGGGTATCCGGGACACTGAACACTGAAGCTTTCTTT
TRBJ2-7 | NA | TRBV6-6 | NA | CASSYDGAVASYEQYF | TGTGCCAGCAGTTACGATGGTGCGGTGGCATCCTACGAGCAGTACTTC
TRBJ1-6 | NA | TRBV27 | TRBD1 | CASSLRDRKNSPLHF | TGTGCCAGCAGCCTCCGGGACAGAAAAAATTCACCCCTCCACTTT
TRBJ1-2 | NA | TRBV28 | NA | CASSPGGGQIYYGYTF | TGTGCCAGCAGCCCTGGGGGGGGCCAAATCTACTATGGCTACACCTTC
TRBJ2-7 | NA | TRBV5-1 | TRBD1 | CASSQGTGGIVEQYF | TGCGCCAGCAGCCAGGGGACAGGGGGCATCGTCGAGCAGTACTTC
TRBJ1-5 | NA | TRBV7-9 | NA | CASSRDDSNQPQHF | TGTGCCAGCAGCCGAGACGATAGCAATCAGCCCCAGCATTTT
TRBJ1-2 | NA | TRBV3-1/TRBV3-2 | NA | CASSQMRAWNYGYTF | TGTGCCAGCAGCCAAATGAGGGCATGGAACTATGGCTACACCTTC